This T cell receptor beta chain was identified during a study of control samples from healthy donors and cancer patients. The data were produced by immunoSEQ multiplex PCR, yet TCRdb's version contains in-frame clones alone and is incomplete. The data show about 99,000 clones, about 89% seen once. The CDR3 spans 17 residues. CDR1 is LGHDT and CDR2 is YNNKEL in the germline V gene (reference sequence). Trimming took off 0 bases at V and 6 bases at J, with 19 bases between the two ends. V and J are TRBV3-1 (or the pseudogene TRBV3-2) and TRBJ2-3; possibly TRBD2 for D (5 bases). The specimen sequenced was PBMCs. This TCR was recovered from a man in his fifties or sixties with lung cancer. The CDR3 loop is CASSQDRRTGRVDTQYF. CDR3 nucleotide sequence: TGTGCCAGCAGCCAAGATCGCCGGACGGGAAGAGTGGATACGCAGTATTTT.